One and the same sample provided the 7 T cell receptor beta chains below, sequenced in a study of OX40 agonist ivuxolimab in advanced cancers. TCRdb's table, derived via immunoSEQ multiplex PCR, lists solely in-frame clones and lacks some. Of 20,000 to 25,000 clones detected, roughly 80% appear once; the ten largest clones hold more than 10%. The sequencing here drew on CD4+ or CD8+ T cells sorted from blood, taken in a trial of the OX40 agonist ivuxolimab. The receptors come from an adult with an advanced solid tumor such as melanoma, head and neck, liver or kidney cancer.

In this sample, this clone turned up a few times. This sequence joins TRBV5-4 and TRBJ2-7; D perhaps matches TRBD1 (6 bases). Germline CDR1 reads SGHNT; CDR2 reads YYREEE (reference sequence). V shed 2 bases and J shed 3 bases, with 9 bases lying between them. The CDR3 length is 13 residues. Here the CDR3 DNA reads TGTGCCAGCAGCTTCGCAGGGGTCTACGAGCAGTACTTC. Residues: CASSFAGVYEQYF. Variable domain in full (rest from reference TRBV5-4 and TRBJ2-7): ETGVTQSPTHLIKTRGQQVTLRCSSQSGHNTVSWYQQALGQGPQFIFQYYREEENGRGNFPPRFSGLQFPNYSSELNVNALELDDSALYLCASSFAGVYEQYFGPGTRLTVT.

This clone appeared a single time. The rearrangement links TRBV19 to TRBJ1-1; D remains unclear. Germline CDR1 is LNHDA and CDR2 is SQIVND (reference sequence). This CDR3 region has 15 residues. V was cut by 4 bases and J by 1 base, with 13 bases left in between. The CDR3 sequence: CASSNLVWRNTEAFF. For the CDR3, the DNA is TGTGCCAGTAGTAACCTTGTGTGGAGGAACACTGAAGCTTTCTTT.

Worth noting for this clone: The sample contains more than one DNA sequence encoding this CDR3. The gene calls are TRBV2 and TRBJ1-6, with D maybe TRBD1 (6 bases). The germline CDR1 and CDR2 sequences are SNHLY and FYNNEI. The CDR3 loop spans 13 amino acids. The V end was cut by 4 bases, the J end by 14 bases, with 15 bases between. The CDR3 sequence: CASSGRGAGTLHF. DNA of the CDR3: TGTGCCAGCAGTGGGCGGGGGGCGGGGACCCTCCACTTT.

V usage is TRBV28 and J usage is TRBJ1-5, with 7 bases that match TRBD1. The V gene's germline CDR1 is MDHEN and CDR2 SYDVKM. The CDR3 runs to 16 residues. J was trimmed by 3 bases and V by 2 bases; bases with no gene match: 7. CDR3 sequence: CASSLLGTGVNQPQHF. The CDR3, as DNA: TGTGCCAGCAGTTTACTGGGTACAGGGGTCAATCAGCCCCAGCATTTT.

The chain recombines TRBV11-2 with TRBJ2-3, with 8 bases that match TRBD1. Germline V gene lookup returns CDR1 SGHAT and CDR2 FQNNGV. The CDR3 contains 15 residues. After removal of 0 bases from V and 7 bases from J, the junction contained 6 bases not matched to a gene. CDR3 sequence reads: CASSLEPQGANTQYF. CDR3 sequence (DNA): TGTGCCAGCAGCTTAGAACCCCAGGGGGCAAATACGCAGTATTTT.

This clone was picked up a small number of times. The rearrangement uses TRBV6-1 and TRBJ2-3, with TRBD1 as a possible D gene (6 bases). Germline CDR1 is MNHNS and CDR2 is SASEGT. The CDR3 totals 16 residues. V was cut by 4 bases and J by 0 bases, with 14 bases left in between. The CDR3 protein is CASSVNRVGSTDTQYF. CDR3 DNA: TGTGCCAGCAGTGTTAACAGGGTGGGGAGCACAGATACGCAGTATTTT.

The chain employs TRBV6-5 and TRBJ2-5, with 8 bases that match TRBD2. This CDR3 has 15 amino acids. The V and J ends lost 2 bases and 0 bases, in that order; junction bases with no gene match: 2. Looked up from germline, CDR1 is MNHEY and CDR2 is SVGAGI. For the CDR3, the DNA is TGTGCCAGCAGTTACGGAGCGGGGGACCAAGAGACCCAGTACTTC. Translated: CASSYGAGDQETQYF.